The clone carrying this T cell receptor beta chain was counted between two and nine times. Its antigen is unidentified. This specimen belongs to a study of neoadjuvant nivolumab and ipilimumab in lung cancer. CDR1 is SGHTS, CDR2 YDEGEE, per germline. The length of the CDR3 is 15 residues. Trimming pared 0 bases from V and 3 bases from J, leaving 13 bases between. Overall study findings and caveats: Pathologic regression was not significantly tied to TCR clonality.

Assay used: immunoSEQ multiplex PCR; TCRdb lists only in-frame clones, some missing. This table has fewer than 20,000 clones, around 80% appearing once. Here the sequenced sample was tumor tissue, taken after neoadjuvant nivolumab, alone or with ipilimumab, at or shortly before surgery. The V call is TRBV5-8, the J call TRBJ2-7; D is undetermined. The sequence derives from an adult with non-small cell lung cancer. As DNA, the CDR3 is TGTGCCAGCAGCTTGGGCACCCACCCGGGCTACGAGCAGTACTTC. It is translated as CASSLGTHPGYEQYF.